The 26 T cell receptor beta chains given below trace back to one sample, sequenced in a study of OX40 agonist ivuxolimab in advanced cancers. Profiled with immunoSEQ multiplex PCR; TCRdb holds only in-frame clones, not every one. This sample has some 52,000 clones, with over 85% found just once. The sample in question was CD4+ or CD8+ T cells sorted from blood, obtained in a trial of the OX40 agonist ivuxolimab. The receptors here all came from an adult with an advanced solid tumor such as melanoma, head and neck, liver or kidney cancer.

The chain carries TRBV29-1 and TRBJ2-7; the match to TRBD2 covers 7 bases. The CDR3 has 15 amino acids. Losses at the gene ends were 7 bases for V and 0 bases for J; bases not matched to a gene: 12. Germline CDR1 is SQVTM and CDR2 is ANQGSEA. This CDR3 reads CSGLGGGKSSYEQYF. The CDR3 DNA follows: TGCAGCGGCCTTGGGGGGGGGAAGAGCTCCTACGAGCAGTACTTC.

This clone was seen once. The CDR3 region is CASTDRPNTEAFF. The CDR3 region has the DNA TGTGCCAGCACGGACAGACCGAACACTGAAGCTTTCTTT. The chain has TRBV28 and TRBJ1-1; D perhaps matches TRBD1 (6 bases). The CDR3 has 13 amino acids. V lost 7 bases to trimming and J lost 1 base, with 10 bases between them. Per the germline V gene, CDR1 is MDHEN and CDR2 is SYDVKM. Full variable domain (outside the CDR3, taken from reference TRBV28 and TRBJ1-1): DVKVTQSSRYLVKRTGEKVFLECVQDMDHENMFWYRQDPGLGLRLIYFSYDVKMKEKGDIPEGYSVSREKKERFSLILESASTNQTSMYLCASTDRPNTEAFFGQGTRLTVV.

The rearrangement joins TRBV7-9 to TRBJ2-7, with TRBD1 matching over 11 bases. Trimming cost V 4 bases and J 4 bases; bases outside gene matches: 3. This CDR3 comprises 14 residues. The germline gives CDR1 SEHNR, CDR2 FQNEAQ (reference sequence). The CDR3 bases are TGTGCCAGCAGCTCACGGGACAGGGGGTACGAGCAGTACTTC. Amino acid sequence: CASSSRDRGYEQYF.

This sequence joins TRBV4-2 and TRBJ1-3; a weak D match, TRBD1 (6 bases). The germline V gene has CDR1 LGHNA and CDR2 YNFKEQ. V shed 0 bases and J shed 4 bases, with 10 bases lying between them. The CDR3 is 15 residues long. The CDR3 sequence: CASSQDTGSGNTIYF. In DNA form, the CDR3 reads TGTGCCAGCAGCCAAGATACAGGGTCCGGAAACACCATATATTTT.

The chain combines TRBV6-5 with TRBJ1-2; D might be TRBD1 (5 bases). Trimming took 0 bases from V and 10 from J, leaving 6 bases between them. There are 11 residues in the CDR3. CDR1 is MNHEY and CDR2 is SVGAGI in the germline V gene. The CDR3 region is CASSYSGDYTF. The CDR3 DNA sequence: TGTGCCAGCAGTTACTCGGGGGACTACACCTTC.

The rearrangement uses TRBV6-5 and TRBJ1-4, with D tentatively TRBD1 (6 bases). The germline gives CDR1 MNHEY, CDR2 SVGAGI. The ends were cut back, 5 bases at V and 2 bases at J, with 9 bases in the middle. CDR3 length: 14 residues. DNA of the CDR3: TGTGCCAGCAGTGCTCAGGGGACTAATGAAAAACTGTTTTTT. This codes for CASSAQGTNEKLFF.

The chain has TRBV7-8 and TRBJ1-5, with D uncertain. The V gene's germline CDR1 is SGHVS and CDR2 FQNEAQ. The CDR3 is 17 amino acids. V was cut by 5 bases and J by 1 base, with 18 bases left in between. CDR3 DNA: TGTGCCAGCAGCCTTCTTGAACAGCCGAGGAGCAATCAGCCCCAGCATTTT. Protein sequence: CASSLLEQPRSNQPQHF.

This clone was recorded only once. The J gene is TRBJ1-1, the V gene TRBV28; D is uncertain. The CDR3 sequence is 14 residues long. V was shortened by 3 bases and J by 0 bases, with 8 bases between the two germline ends. The V gene's germline CDR1 is MDHEN and CDR2 SYDVKM. CDR3 in DNA: TGTGCCAGCAGTTTTCGTTCAGTGAACACTGAAGCTTTCTTT. The encoded protein is CASSFRSVNTEAFF. Based on the CDR3 plus reference TRBV28 and TRBJ1-1, the full variable domain is DVKVTQSSRYLVKRTGEKVFLECVQDMDHENMFWYRQDPGLGLRLIYFSYDVKMKEKGDIPEGYSVSREKKERFSLILESASTNQTSMYLCASSFRSVNTEAFFGQGTRLTVV.

The chain is built from TRBV7-8 and TRBJ1-1; D possibly corresponds to TRBD1 (5 bases). The CDR3 is 12 residues long. Trimming left V 3 bases short and J 8 bases short, with 10 bases between. The V gene's germline CDR1 is SGHVS and CDR2 FQNEAQ. The CDR3 region is CASSFGDGEAFF. The CDR3 DNA reads as TGTGCCAGCAGCTTCGGGGACGGGGAAGCTTTCTTT.

The gene calls are TRBV9 and TRBJ2-3; the match to TRBD2 covers 7 bases. The CDR3 extends over 15 amino acids. Trimming removed 4 bases from V and 4 bases from J; junction bases left unmatched: 9. CDR1 is SGDLS, CDR2 YYNGEE, per germline. CDR3 sequence reads: CASSLSGGSSDTQYF. The CDR3 DNA reads TGTGCCAGCAGCCTTAGTGGCGGGAGTTCAGATACGCAGTATTTT.

This chain connects TRBV6-5 to TRBJ2-6; D ambiguous. CDR1 and CDR2 from the germline V gene are MNHEY and SVGAGI. The CDR3 totals 14 residues. V lost 6 bases and J lost 1, with 7 bases in between. The CDR3 reads CASRPFSGANVLTF. In nucleotides, the CDR3 is TGTGCCAGCAGACCCTTTTCTGGGGCCAACGTCCTGACTTTC.

The J gene is TRBJ2-1, the V gene TRBV28; 14 bases agree with TRBD2. There are 15 residues in the CDR3. With V trimmed by 5 bases and J by 8 bases, 5 bases remained unmatched. CDR1 and CDR2 from the germline V gene are MDHEN and SYDVKM. CDR3 amino acids: CASSTGLAGVDEQFF. CDR3 DNA sequence: TGTGCCAGCAGTACGGGACTAGCGGGAGTCGATGAGCAGTTCTTC.

CDR3 sequence: CASSPWTSGETQYF. CDR3 DNA: TGCGCCAGCAGCCCCTGGACTAGCGGAGAGACCCAGTACTTC. V usage is TRBV4-3 and J usage is TRBJ2-5; 10 nucleotides line up with TRBD2. The CDR3 is made up of 14 amino acids. In germline, CDR1 is LGHNA, CDR2 YSLEER. With V trimmed by 4 bases and J by 4 bases, 3 bases remained unmatched.

The rearrangement uses TRBV19 and TRBJ2-1; D possibly uses TRBD1 or TRBD2 (5 bases each). This CDR3 region has 15 residues. The germline V gene has CDR1 LNHDA and CDR2 SQIVND (reference sequence). The V end was cut by 11 bases, the J end by 0 bases, with 17 bases between. CDR3 loop: CASCRGPSSYNEQFF. In DNA form, the CDR3 reads TGTGCCTCCTGTCGGGGACCCAGCTCCTACAATGAGCAGTTCTTC. The full variable domain, in which reference TRBV19 and TRBJ2-1 provide the parts outside the CDR3, is DGGITQSPKYLFRKEGQNVTLSCEQNLNHDAMYWYRQDPGQGLRLIYYSQIVNDFQKGDIAEGYSVSREKKESFPLTVTSAQKNPTAFYLCASCRGPSSYNEQFFGPGTRLTVL.

The gene calls are TRBV19 and TRBJ1-5; a possible D gene is TRBD1 (5 bases). V was shortened by 6 bases and J by 0 bases, with 24 bases between the two germline ends. Germline V lookup: CDR1 LNHDA, CDR2 SQIVND (reference sequence). The CDR3 runs 19 residues. Written as DNA, the CDR3 is TGTGCCAGTAGCCCCAGGACACCGCGATCTACATATAGCAATCAGCCCCAGCATTTT. Translating gives CASSPRTPRSTYSNQPQHF.

V is TRBV7-3 and J is TRBJ2-1, with 9 bases identical to TRBD1. After removal of 3 bases from V and 4 bases from J, the junction contained 4 bases not matched to a gene. CDR1 is SGHTA and CDR2 is FQGTGA in the germline V gene. The CDR3 has 15 residues. DNA of the CDR3: TGTGCCAGCAGCTTGACAGGGGGGTCTTACAATGAGCAGTTCTTC. This encodes CASSLTGGSYNEQFF.

This clone was seen only a few times. The V call is TRBV2, the J call TRBJ1-3; tentatively, D is TRBD1 (6 bases). Germline values: CDR1 SNHLY, CDR2 FYNNEI. This CDR3 has 16 amino acids. The ends were cut back, 1 base at V and 0 bases at J, with 10 bases in the middle. CDR3 nucleotides: TGTGCCAGCAGTGAAGGGGACAACCTCTCTGGAAACACCATATATTTT. This gives the protein CASSEGDNLSGNTIYF.

This rearrangement joins TRBV11-1 to TRBJ2-1; 9 bases are shared with TRBD2. The V and J ends lost 10 bases and 5 bases, in that order; junction bases with no gene match: 3. Germline V gene sequence: CDR1 SGHAT, CDR2 FQDESV (reference sequence). The CDR3 is made up of 12 amino acids. As DNA, the CDR3 is TGTGCCACTGGACTAGCGAACAATGAGCAGTTCTTC. This encodes CATGLANNEQFF.

Sample share makes this clone hyperexpanded. The V call is TRBV2, the J call TRBJ2-2; 9 bases match TRBD2. The V and J ends lost 7 bases and 0 bases, in that order; junction bases with no gene match: 9. This CDR3 region has 17 residues. The germline gives CDR1 SNHLY, CDR2 FYNNEI. The CDR3 DNA sequence: TGTGCCAGCAACTTGGATAGCGGGAGATCGAACACCGGGGAGCTGTTTTTT. Amino acids: CASNLDSGRSNTGELFF.

The chain is built from TRBV5-6 and TRBJ1-2, with a tentative D call TRBD1 (5 bases). Trimming removed 4 bases at V and 3 bases at J, with 13 bases between. The germline gives CDR1 SGHDT, CDR2 YYEEEE. The CDR3 runs 14 residues. CDR3 bases: TGTGCCAGCAGCCAGTGGGGGGATTACTATGGCTACACCTTC. The encoded protein is CASSQWGDYYGYTF.

The chain recombines TRBV14 with TRBJ2-3; no definite D call. Germline CDR1 reads SGHDN; CDR2 reads FVKESK. CDR3 size: 17 residues. V dropped 0 bases and J dropped 3 bases, with 16 bases sitting between them. The CDR3 coding sequence is TGTGCCAGCAGCCAAGATGGGTATTCGGCTTGGACAGATACGCAGTATTTT. Translated, it gives CASSQDGYSAWTDTQYF.

CDR3 bases: TGTGCCAGCAGTTTAGGGGGGGGTGAGCAGTTCTTC. Protein sequence: CASSLGGGEQFF. The chain has TRBV27 and TRBJ2-1, with 7 nucleotides matching TRBD2. V lost 2 bases and J lost 9; bases outside the gene matches: 1. The CDR3 has 12 residues. Looked up from germline, CDR1 is MNHEY and CDR2 is SMNVEV (reference sequence).

This chain links TRBV4-1 with TRBJ2-4; 10 nucleotides align to TRBD2. The CDR3 covers 18 residues. Germline CDR1 is MGHRA and CDR2 is YSYEKL. V gave up 0 bases and J gave up 5 bases; unmatched junction bases: 10. CDR3 amino acids: CASSQEASGSIGQNIQYF. The CDR3 region has the DNA TGCGCCAGCAGCCAAGAAGCTAGCGGGAGTATAGGGCAAAACATTCAGTACTTC.

The chain combines TRBV9 with TRBJ2-1; no clear D. CDR3 length equals 14 residues. Germline lookup yields CDR1 SGDLS and CDR2 YYNGEE. V dropped 0 bases and J dropped 6 bases, with 10 bases sitting between them. CDR3 DNA sequence: TGTGCCAGCAGCGTAGCGTCGGCGGCCAATGAGCAGTTCTTC. It codes for CASSVASAANEQFF.

The V gene is TRBV4-3, the J gene TRBJ1-5; D is unclear. Between the trimmed V and J ends, which lost 5 bases and 4 bases, there was a span of 15 bases. The CDR3 runs to 15 residues. Looked up from germline, CDR1 is LGHNA and CDR2 is YSLEER. Here the CDR3 reads CASSLLLDGNQPQHF. In DNA, the CDR3 is TGCGCCAGCAGCTTATTGTTGGACGGGAATCAGCCCCAGCATTTT.

The chain carries TRBV28 and TRBJ2-1; TRBD2 aligns across 10 bases. After removal of 1 base from V and 8 bases from J, the junction contained 2 bases not matched to a gene. This CDR3 region has 14 residues. Per germline, CDR1 MDHEN and CDR2 SYDVKM. This CDR3 is CASSLLAGGYEQFF. The DNA of the CDR3 is TGTGCCAGCAGTTTATTAGCGGGAGGTTATGAGCAGTTCTTC.